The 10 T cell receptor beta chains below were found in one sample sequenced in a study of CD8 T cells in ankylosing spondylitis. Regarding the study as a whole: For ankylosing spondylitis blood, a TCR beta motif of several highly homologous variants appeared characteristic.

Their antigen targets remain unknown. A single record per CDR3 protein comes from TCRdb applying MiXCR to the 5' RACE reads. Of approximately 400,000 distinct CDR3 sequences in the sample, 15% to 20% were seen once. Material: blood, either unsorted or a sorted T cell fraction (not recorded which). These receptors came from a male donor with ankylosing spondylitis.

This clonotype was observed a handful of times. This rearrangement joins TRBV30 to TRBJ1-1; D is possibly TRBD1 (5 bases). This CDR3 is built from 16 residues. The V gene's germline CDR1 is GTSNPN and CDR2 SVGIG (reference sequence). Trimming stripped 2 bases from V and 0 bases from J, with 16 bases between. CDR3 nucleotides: TGTGCCTGGAGTCGGACTCGGGACTGGATGAACACTGAAGCTTTCTTT. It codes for CAWSRTRDWMNTEAFF.

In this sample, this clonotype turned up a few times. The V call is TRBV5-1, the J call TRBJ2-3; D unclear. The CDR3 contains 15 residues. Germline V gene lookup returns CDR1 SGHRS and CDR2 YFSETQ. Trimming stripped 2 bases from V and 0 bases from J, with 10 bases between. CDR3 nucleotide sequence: TGCGCCAGCAGCTTACGCTCACCTAGCACAGATACGCAGTATTTT. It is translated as CASSLRSPSTDTQYF.

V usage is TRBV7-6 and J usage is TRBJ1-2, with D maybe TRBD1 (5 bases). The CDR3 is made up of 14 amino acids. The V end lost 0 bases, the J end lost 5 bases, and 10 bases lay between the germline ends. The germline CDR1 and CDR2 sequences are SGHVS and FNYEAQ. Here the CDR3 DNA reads TGTGCCAGCAGCTTAGCTTCGGGGGAGTATGGCTACACCTTC. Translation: CASSLASGEYGYTF.

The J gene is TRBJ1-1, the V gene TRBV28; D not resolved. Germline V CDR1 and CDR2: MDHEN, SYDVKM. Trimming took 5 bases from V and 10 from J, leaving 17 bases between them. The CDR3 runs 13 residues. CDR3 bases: TGTGCCAGCAGTCTGGCGGGCGAGTTTCGAGCTTTCTTT. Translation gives CASSLAGEFRAFF.

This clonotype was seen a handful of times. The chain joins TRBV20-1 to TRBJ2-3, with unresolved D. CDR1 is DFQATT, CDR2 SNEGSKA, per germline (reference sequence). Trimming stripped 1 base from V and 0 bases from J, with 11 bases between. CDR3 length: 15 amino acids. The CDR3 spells CSARVGGTSTDTQYF. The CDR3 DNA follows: TGCAGTGCTAGAGTAGGCGGTACTAGCACAGATACGCAGTATTTT.

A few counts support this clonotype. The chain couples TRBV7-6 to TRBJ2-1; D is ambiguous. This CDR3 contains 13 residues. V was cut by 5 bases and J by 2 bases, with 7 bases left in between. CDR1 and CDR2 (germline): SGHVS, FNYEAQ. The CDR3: CASSEQTYNEQFF. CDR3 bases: TGTGCCAGCAGCGAACAGACCTACAATGAGCAGTTCTTC.

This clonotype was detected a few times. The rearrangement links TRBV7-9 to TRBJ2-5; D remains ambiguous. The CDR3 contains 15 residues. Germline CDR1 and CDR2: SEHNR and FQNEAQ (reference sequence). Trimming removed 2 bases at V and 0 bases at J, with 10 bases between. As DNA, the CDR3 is TGTGCCAGCAGCTTATGGCCGGGCGACCAAGAGACCCAGTACTTC. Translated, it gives CASSLWPGDQETQYF.

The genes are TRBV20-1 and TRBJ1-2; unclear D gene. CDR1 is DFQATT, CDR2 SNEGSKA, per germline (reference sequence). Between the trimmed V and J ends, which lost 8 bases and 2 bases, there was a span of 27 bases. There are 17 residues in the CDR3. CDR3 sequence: CSRPNRGTLEENYGYTF. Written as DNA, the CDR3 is TGCAGTCGACCGAATCGTGGTACACTAGAGGAGAACTATGGCTACACCTTC.

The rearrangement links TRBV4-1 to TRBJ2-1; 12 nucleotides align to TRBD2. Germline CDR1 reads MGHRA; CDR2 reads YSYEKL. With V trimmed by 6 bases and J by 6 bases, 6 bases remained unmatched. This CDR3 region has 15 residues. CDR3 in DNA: TGCGCCAGCAGTCGACTAGCGGGAGTTGGCAATGAGCAGTTCTTC. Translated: CASSRLAGVGNEQFF.

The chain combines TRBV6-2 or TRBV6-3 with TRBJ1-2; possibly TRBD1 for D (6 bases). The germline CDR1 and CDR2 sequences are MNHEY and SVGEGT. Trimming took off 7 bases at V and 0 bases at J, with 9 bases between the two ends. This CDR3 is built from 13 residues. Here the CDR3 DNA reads TGTGCCAGCATGGGACACACTAACTATGGCTACACCTTC. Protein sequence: CASMGHTNYGYTF.